The next 6 T cell receptor beta chains were all read from a single sample in a study of T cell repertoires in cytomegalovirus infection. TCRdb re-analysed the reads in MiXCR, keeping a single row per CDR3 protein. The sample lists about 190,000 distinct CDR3 sequences; roughly 27% were seen once. Sequencing was carried out using PBMCs. These TCRs come from a human donor in good health (CMV status not recorded). Some clones in this sample may be carry-over from other donors' samples.

This clonotype was seen more than once but under ten times. This chain joins TRBV6-4 and TRBJ1-2; D is perhaps TRBD1 (6 bases). The germline V gene encodes CDR1 MRHNA and CDR2 SNTAGT. The CDR3 totals 15 residues. Trimming cost V 0 bases and J 4 bases, with 12 bases left between them. The CDR3 sequence is CASSDSAGAGYGYTF. The CDR3 DNA reads as TGTGCCAGCAGTGACTCGGCGGGGGCAGGCTATGGCTACACCTTC.

This clonotype showed up just a few times. The gene calls are TRBV7-9 and TRBJ2-7, with TRBD2 as a possible D gene (5 bases). The length of the CDR3 is 15 residues. Germline V CDR1 and CDR2: SEHNR, FQNEAQ (reference sequence). V was cut by 6 bases and J by 6 bases, with 21 bases left in between. In nucleotides, the CDR3 is TGTGCCAGCAGTCTGGATTATTCGGCGGGCGTCGAGCAGTACTTC. It codes for CASSLDYSAGVEQYF.

A few counts support this clonotype. The chain carries TRBV29-1 and TRBJ1-1; D is uncertain. This CDR3 has 14 residues. Germline CDR1 reads SQVTM; CDR2 reads ANQGSEA. The germline V and J ends were trimmed by 4 bases and 2 bases, with 14 bases remaining between them. The CDR3 reads CSVVVGALNTEAFF. In nucleotides, the CDR3 is TGCAGCGTTGTAGTGGGAGCCCTCAACACTGAAGCTTTCTTT.

The chain uses TRBV2 and TRBJ1-1, with D tentatively TRBD1 (6 bases). This CDR3 spans 15 amino acids. V lost 4 bases and J lost 1, with 13 bases in between. CDR1 and CDR2 from the germline V gene are SNHLY and FYNNEI. The CDR3 DNA follows: TGTGCCAGCAGTGGACAGGTGCTACCGAACACTGAAGCTTTCTTT. It codes for CASSGQVLPNTEAFF.

This clonotype came up many times. The V call is TRBV6-5, the J call TRBJ2-3; D gene uncertain. The CDR3 is 11 residues long. V was trimmed by 4 bases and J by 6 bases, leaving 5 bases between them. CDR1 MNHEY and CDR2 SVGAGI come from the germline V gene. DNA for the CDR3: TGTGCCAGCAGTTCGTTGGATACGCAGTATTTT. Translating gives CASSSLDTQYF.

As DNA, the CDR3 is TGTGCCAGCAGCCAAGATTGGGCAGGGGCGCGAGGGAACACTGAAGCTTTCTTT. As protein: CASSQDWAGARGNTEAFF. The chain employs TRBV3-1 and TRBJ1-1; perhaps TRBD1 as D (6 bases). The CDR3 is 18 amino acids. Per the germline V gene, CDR1 is LGHDT and CDR2 is YNNKEL (reference sequence). Deletions cut 0 bases from V and 1 base from J, with 18 bases between.